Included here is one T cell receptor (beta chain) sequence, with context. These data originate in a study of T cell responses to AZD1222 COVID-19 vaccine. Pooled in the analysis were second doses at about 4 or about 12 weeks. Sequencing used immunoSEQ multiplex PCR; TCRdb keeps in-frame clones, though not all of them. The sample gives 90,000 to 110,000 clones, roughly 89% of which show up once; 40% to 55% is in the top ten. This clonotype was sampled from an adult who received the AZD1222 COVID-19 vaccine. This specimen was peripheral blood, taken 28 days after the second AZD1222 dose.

CDR3 protein: CASSLSGTGARYTF. Here the CDR3 DNA reads TGTGCCAGCAGTTTATCCGGGACAGGGGCTCGCTACACCTTC. The J gene is TRBJ1-2, the V gene TRBV28; 10 bases are shared with TRBD1. J gave up 9 bases and V 1 base, and 5 bases lay outside the gene matches. The CDR3 has 14 residues. Germline CDR1 is MDHEN and CDR2 is SYDVKM.